This TCR beta chain was identified during a study of blood T cell repertoires in COVID-19. Study-level background: Sample material is recorded as cDNA or gDNA derived from T cells, B-cell-depleted T cells, or PBMCs.

The authors' processing: For nucleated cells, counts were estimated from reference gene primer amplification. The protocol was immunoSEQ multiplex PCR, while the TCRdb copy is restricted to in-frame clones and leaves out a portion. V and J calls plus clone size are reproduced from that table; the DNA served to infer D and trimming. This sample has about 230,000 clones, with 70% to 90% found just once. CDR1 and CDR2 from the germline V gene are LGHNA and YNFKEQ. The V and J ends lost 5 bases and 5 bases, in that order; junction bases with no gene match: 10. The CDR3 totals 18 residues. The chain is built from TRBV4-2 and TRBJ2-2; 14 bases fit TRBD2. The sample consisted of peripheral blood. This TCR was recovered from a woman in her 70s with active or convalescent COVID-19. The CDR3 DNA reads as TGTGCCAGCAGCTCAGCGGGACTAGCGGGAGATGGGACCGGGGAGCTGTTTTTT. It codes for CASSSAGLAGDGTGELFF.